These 7 T cell receptor beta chains came from one sample sequenced in a study of early T cells in non-severe SARS-CoV-2 infection. Each CDR3 protein is one row after TCRdb ran MiXCR on the 5' RACE reads. The sample lists fewer than 55,000 distinct CDR3 sequences, 4% occurring once. Sequencing used whole blood. The source of these receptors is an adult who was a healthcare worker with PCR-confirmed SARS-CoV-2 infection or an uninfected control (not recorded which).

This clonotype was detected ten times or more. The V gene is TRBV6-4, the J gene TRBJ2-1; 7 nucleotides agree with TRBD2. V shed 4 bases, J shed 2 bases, and the junction held 5 bases outside the gene matches. The CDR3 is 15 amino acids. From germline, CDR1 is MRHNA and CDR2 SNTAGT. The CDR3 DNA is TGTGCCAGCAGTGTTGCGGGAGCTACCTACAATGAGCAGTTCTTC. This translates into CASSVAGATYNEQFF.

This clonotype has ten or more counts. The V gene is TRBV24-1, the J gene TRBJ2-1, with D possibly matching TRBD2 (6 bases). The CDR3 consists of 16 residues. In germline, CDR1 is KGHDR, CDR2 SFDVKD. V was cut by 0 bases and J by 6 bases, with 14 bases left in between. CDR3 amino acids: CATSDLQGGLPNEQFF. The CDR3 coding sequence is TGTGCCACCAGTGATTTGCAGGGAGGCCTTCCCAATGAGCAGTTCTTC.

This clonotype has ten or more counts. The CDR3 DNA follows: TGTGCCAGCAGCTTAGGAATGGCGGGAGGTGGGTACGAGCAGTACTTC. This codes for CASSLGMAGGGYEQYF. The gene calls are TRBV7-2 and TRBJ2-7, with 8 bases fitting TRBD2. Germline CDR1 reads SGHTA; CDR2 reads FQGNSA. This CDR3 has 16 residues. The V gene end was trimmed by 1 base and the J gene end by 4 bases; junction bases not matched to a gene: 9. Together with reference TRBV7-2 and TRBJ2-7, the CDR3 gives the full variable domain: GAGVSQSPSNKVTEKGKDVELRCDPISGHTALYWYRQSLGQGLEFLIYFQGNSAPDKSGLPSDRFSAERTGGSVSTLTIQRTQQEDSAVYLCASSLGMAGGGYEQYFGPGTRLTVT.

This clonotype was detected ten times or more. This chain joins TRBV7-8 and TRBJ1-5; 7 nucleotides match TRBD1. The CDR3 covers 14 residues. V shed 0 bases and J 6 bases; nucleotides not matched to a gene: 2. Germline V lookup: CDR1 SGHVS, CDR2 FQNEAQ. The CDR3 protein is CASSLAGGSQPQHF. The CDR3 DNA reads as TGTGCCAGCAGCTTAGCAGGGGGCTCTCAGCCCCAGCATTTT. The complete variable domain, with remaining parts taken from reference TRBV7-8 and TRBJ1-5, reads GAGVSQSPRYKVAKRGQDVALRCDPISGHVSLFWYQQALGQGPEFLTYFQNEAQLDKSGLPSDRFFAERPEGSVSTLKIQRTQQEDSAVYLCASSLAGGSQPQHFGDGTRLSIL.

The table lists this clonotype with many counts. This chain links TRBV19 with TRBJ2-2, with TRBD1 identical over 7 bases. The J segment lost 6 bases and the V segment lost 5 bases, leaving 15 bases of the junction unmatched. The CDR3 loop spans 17 amino acids. Germline V gene sequence: CDR1 LNHDA, CDR2 SQIVND (reference sequence). The CDR3 reads CASSDGQADVVSGELFF. CDR3 nucleotides: TGTGCCAGTAGTGACGGACAGGCGGATGTGGTCTCCGGGGAGCTGTTTTTT.

This clonotype appeared many times. The chain recombines TRBV7-6 with TRBJ2-1; D tentatively fits TRBD1 or TRBD2 (6 bases each). CDR3 size: 15 residues. Germline V gene lookup returns CDR1 SGHVS and CDR2 FNYEAQ. Trimming shortened V by 4 bases and J by 8 bases, and 18 bases separated the two germline ends. The CDR3 region has the DNA TGTGCCAGCAGCTCGAGGGGGGCGCGAGTGGATGAGCAGTTCTTC. As protein: CASSSRGARVDEQFF. The full variable domain, in which reference TRBV7-6 and TRBJ2-1 provide the parts outside the CDR3, is GAGVSQSPRYKVTKRGQDVALRCDPISGHVSLYWYRQALGQGPEFLTYFNYEAQQDKSGLPNDRFSAERPEGSISTLTIQRTEQRDSAMYRCASSSRGARVDEQFFGPGTRLTVL.

This clonotype was seen at least ten times. The chain joins TRBV6-6 to TRBJ1-1, with TRBD1 as a possible D gene (6 bases). Trimming pared 5 bases from V and 5 bases from J, leaving 15 bases between. This CDR3 has 14 amino acids. Germline CDR1 reads MNHNY; CDR2 reads SVGAGI (reference sequence). CDR3 sequence: CASSAGQLGTEAFF. The CDR3, as DNA: TGTGCCAGCAGTGCCGGACAGTTGGGAACTGAAGCTTTCTTT.